This TCR beta chain was profiled in a study of sequential checkpoint blockade in melanoma. In the study overall: Randomization was 1:1 between first-line nivolumab→ipilimumab and ipilimumab→nivolumab.

Specified treatment: randomized to nivolumab then ipilimumab (arm A) or the reverse (arm B). None of the patients previously received DNA-damaging chemotherapy. This table comes from immunoSEQ multiplex PCR, and its TCRdb copy is limited to in-frame clones, with some not included. The sample has around 40,000 clones; roughly 89% are singletons. The CDR3 spans 15 residues. V trimming: 6 bases; J trimming: 4 bases; junction bases outside the gene matches: 8. Looked up from germline, CDR1 is MNHEY and CDR2 is SMNVEV (reference sequence). The sequence was obtained from a human donor with melanoma. The specimen was CD8+ T cells sorted from blood (inferred from file names), collected from a patient given nivolumab and ipilimumab in sequence. This chain links TRBV27 with TRBJ2-1; TRBD1 aligns across 8 bases. The DNA for the CDR3 is TGTGCCAGCAGACTATGGACAGGGAATTACAATGAGCAGTTCTTC. It specifies CASRLWTGNYNEQFF.